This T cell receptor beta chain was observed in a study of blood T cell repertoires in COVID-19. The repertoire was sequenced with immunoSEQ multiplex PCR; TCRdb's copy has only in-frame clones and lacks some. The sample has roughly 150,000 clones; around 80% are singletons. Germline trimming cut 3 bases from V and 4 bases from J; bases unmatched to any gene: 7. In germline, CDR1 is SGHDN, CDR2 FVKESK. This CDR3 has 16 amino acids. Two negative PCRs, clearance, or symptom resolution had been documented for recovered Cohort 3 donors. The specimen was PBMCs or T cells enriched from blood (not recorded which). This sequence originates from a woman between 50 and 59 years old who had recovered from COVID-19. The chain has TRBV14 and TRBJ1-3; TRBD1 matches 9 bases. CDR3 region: CASSQNRGQPGNTIYF. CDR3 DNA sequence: TGTGCCAGCAGCCAGAACAGGGGGCAACCAGGAAACACCATATATTTT.